Below, one TCR beta chain is given with its context. Its matching antigen is unknown. The CDR3 contains 15 residues. Germline V gene sequence: CDR1 SGHRS, CDR2 YFSETQ. The data were obtained in a study of monozygotic twins with inflammatory bowel disease. Study-wide results and limits: Sharing of clonotypes with others was lower in IBD patients than in healthy twins, and this was especially so with disease activity. Treatment differences in immunosuppression may have added variability to the repertoires of patients. Inverse Simpson values showed less TCRbeta diversity in IBD patients than in their healthy co-twins.

Blood was collected, 2 to 2.5 ml per donor. Each CDR3 protein gets one entry in TCRdb, which reprocessed the 5' RACE reads and gives no DNA. The sample holds under 150,000 distinct CDR3 sequences. Sample: blood. V is TRBV5-1 and J is TRBJ2-1; TCRdb lists TRBD2, though no DNA is available to test this call. This receptor was taken from a human donor with ulcerative colitis or Crohn's disease, or a healthy co-twin of an affected twin (not recorded which). The CDR3 reads CASSLAGGTYNEQFF.